The T cell receptor (beta chain) under discussion was sequenced for a study of T cells in Graves' hyperthyroidism and ophthalmopathy. Study at large: Peripheral blood was obtained at initial diagnosis, preceding any treatment.

This clonotype has ten or more counts. Antigen unknown. Ophthalmopathy in the patients scored at least 3 on Clinical Activity Score and at least 4 on NOSPECS grade, lasting under 3 months. Fresh 10 ml peripheral blood yielded PBMCs. The CDR3 runs 16 residues. Germline V gene data show CDR1 as SGHVS and CDR2 as FQNEAQ. J was trimmed by 1 base and V by 5 bases; bases with no gene match: 9. TCR beta CDR3 sequences were amplified from RNA transcripts. HTBI primers were the set used in a first-round RT-PCR of the TCR CDR3. TCRdb independently ran MiXCR on the multiplex PCR reads; one entry per CDR3 protein. The table has about 610,000 distinct CDR3 sequences, roughly 15% seen once. Notes on the study in general: Among clonotypes expanded in thyroid above 0.001, most were also found in blood.

The TCR comes from a woman aged 40 to 50 with Graves' ophthalmopathy. The specimen was blood. The J gene is TRBJ2-5, the V gene TRBV7-8; 8 bases match TRBD1. The CDR3 DNA reads TGTGCCAGCAGCCCGAGACAGGGGACACCCCAAGAGACCCAGTACTTC. It is translated as CASSPRQGTPQETQYF.